What follows are 25 T cell receptor beta chains derived from one specimen sequenced in a study of Ad26.COV2.S vaccination and SARS-CoV-2 variants. Treatment defined: roughly 18 received Ad26.COV2.S at low or high dose, single or two shots; 5 received placebo; per-sample allocation not given. Sample collection was performed on day 63 after the first vaccine or placebo injection. TCRdb's table, derived via immunoSEQ multiplex PCR, lists solely in-frame clones and lacks some. The table has fewer than 900,000 clones, around 90% seen once. The sample consisted of peripheral blood, taken in a trial of Ad26.COV2.S vaccine versus placebo. Source of these receptors: a person aged 18-65 years who received the Ad26.COV2.S COVID-19 vaccine or a placebo.

The genes are TRBV10-1 and TRBJ1-1, with a tentative D call TRBD1 (6 bases). This CDR3 comprises 13 residues. Germline assignment: CDR1 WNHNN and CDR2 SYGVQD (reference sequence). V was clipped by 10 bases and J by 5 bases, with 17 bases between them. CDR3: CATKQGPSTEAFF. DNA of the CDR3: TGCGCCACGAAACAGGGCCCTTCTACTGAAGCTTTCTTT.

The chain joins TRBV5-5 to TRBJ2-2; D is undetermined. Germline V gene sequence: CDR1 SGHKS, CDR2 YYEKEE (reference sequence). Trimming left V 0 bases short and J 4 bases short, with 4 bases between. The CDR3 has 13 amino acids. As DNA, the CDR3 is TGTGCCAGCAGCTTGGAGGTCACCGGGGAGCTGTTTTTT. Its translation is CASSLEVTGELFF.

CDR3 sequence (DNA): TGTGCCGGGAGAGGGACCTCTAATGAAAAACTGTTTTTT. Protein product: CAGRGTSNEKLFF. The rearrangement uses TRBV6-5 and TRBJ1-4; a weak D match, TRBD1 (5 bases). The germline gives CDR1 MNHEY, CDR2 SVGAGI. V was trimmed by 11 bases and J by 3 bases, leaving 13 bases between them. The CDR3 spans 13 residues.

Details on this clone: At one end the junction does not follow the germline gene, possibly because of a read error. This chain joins TRBV7-7 and TRBJ2-5; 9 positions match TRBD1. CDR3 length: 14 residues. Germline V gene lookup returns CDR1 SSHAT and CDR2 FNYEAQ (reference sequence). This CDR3 is CASSKGTGKETQYF. CDR3 DNA: TGTGCTAGCAGCAAAGGGACAGGGAAAGAGACCCAGTACTTC.

This chain uses TRBV19 with TRBJ2-6; D may be TRBD2 (5 bases). Germline assignment: CDR1 LNHDA and CDR2 SQIVND (reference sequence). The CDR3 contains 15 residues. V lost 5 bases and J 4 bases, leaving 12 bases between the germline ends. The CDR3 sequence is CASSSPGYGANVLTF. CDR3 in DNA: TGTGCCAGTAGTTCCCCGGGGTACGGGGCCAACGTCCTGACTTTC.

The V call is TRBV18, the J call TRBJ1-2, with TRBD1 matching over 7 bases. This CDR3 has 14 residues. V lost 1 base, J lost 7 bases, and 6 bases stayed unmatched. Germline CDR1 reads KGHSH; CDR2 reads LQKENI. The CDR3 nucleotides are TGTGCCAGCTCACCACTCTTGGCAGGGGGTGGCTACACCTTC. Protein sequence: CASSPLLAGGGYTF.

The CDR3 region is CASSIMGRAADQPQHF. The CDR3 DNA reads TGTGCCAGTAGTATCATGGGCAGGGCGGCGGATCAGCCCCAGCATTTT. The chain links TRBV19 to TRBJ1-5; maybe TRBD1 (5 bases). This CDR3 comprises 16 residues. The germline V gene encodes CDR1 LNHDA and CDR2 SQIVND (reference sequence). V gave up 3 bases and J gave up 5 bases, with 17 bases separating them. The full variable domain, with the rest looked up from reference TRBV19 and TRBJ1-5, is DGGITQSPKYLFRKEGQNVTLSCEQNLNHDAMYWYRQDPGQGLRLIYYSQIVNDFQKGDIAEGYSVSREKKESFPLTVTSAQKNPTAFYLCASSIMGRAADQPQHFGDGTRLSIL.

This clone was seen only once. V and J are TRBV5-1 and TRBJ2-1; possible D gene TRBD1, 5 bases. This CDR3 contains 14 residues. The V end was cut by 0 bases, the J end by 5 bases, with 9 bases between. In germline, CDR1 is SGHRS, CDR2 YFSETQ. The CDR3 nucleotides are TGCGCCAGCAGCTTGGCGGCAGGGAACAATGAGCAGTTCTTC. This codes for CASSLAAGNNEQFF. Filled out from reference TRBV5-1 and TRBJ2-1, the complete variable domain reads KAGVTQTPRYLIKTRGQQVTLSCSPISGHRSVSWYQQTPGQGLQFLFEYFSETQRNKGNFPGRFSGRQFSNSRSEMNVSTLELGDSALYLCASSLAAGNNEQFFGPGTRLTVL.

V is TRBV11-2 and J is TRBJ2-1; possibly TRBD2 for D (6 bases). Germline V CDR1 and CDR2: SGHAT, FQNNGV. The V and J ends lost 4 bases and 8 bases respectively, with 24 bases between them. CDR3 length equals 17 residues. The CDR3 coding sequence is TGTGCCAGCAGCTCCCGGACGGGAGACCTGGGACGGCATGAGCAGTTCTTC. Translated, it gives CASSSRTGDLGRHEQFF.

The chain employs TRBV2 and TRBJ2-2; 7 bases agree with TRBD1. Germline V gene lookup returns CDR1 SNHLY and CDR2 FYNNEI. After removal of 5 bases from V and 1 base from J, the junction contained 13 bases not matched to a gene. The CDR3 has 18 residues. CDR3 protein: CASSPWTGGTRNTGELFF. The CDR3 bases are TGTGCCAGCAGTCCTTGGACAGGTGGGACAAGGAACACCGGGGAGCTGTTTTTT.

Only one count was recorded for this clone. V gene TRBV5-8 combines with J gene TRBJ2-1; D remains ambiguous. Deletions cut 4 bases from V and 4 bases from J, with 12 bases between. CDR1 and CDR2 from the germline V gene are SGHTS and YDEGEE. The CDR3 has 14 amino acids. This CDR3 is CASSATFFYNEQFF. CDR3 nucleotide sequence: TGTGCCAGCAGCGCAACATTTTTTTACAATGAGCAGTTCTTC.

This clone was seen only a few times. The sample contains more than one DNA sequence encoding this CDR3. This chain uses TRBV6-6 with TRBJ2-5; D remains unclear. V lost 2 bases, J lost 4 bases, and 2 bases lay in between. Germline-derived CDR1 and CDR2 are MNHNY and SVGAGI (reference sequence). This CDR3 has 11 residues. CDR3 residues: CASSYGETQYF. CDR3 sequence (DNA): TGTGCCAGCAGTTACGGAGAGACCCAGTACTTC.

The chain joins TRBV7-9 to TRBJ1-2, with TRBD1 identical over 7 bases. Unmatched junction bases numbered 16, after V lost 4 bases and J lost 2 bases. This CDR3 has 18 residues. Per the germline V gene, CDR1 is SEHNR and CDR2 is FQNEAQ (reference sequence). The CDR3 spells CASSSLPGQSPLNYGYTF. The CDR3 bases are TGTGCCAGCAGCTCTCTGCCGGGACAGTCCCCACTGAACTATGGCTACACCTTC.

The gene calls are TRBV2 and TRBJ2-5; D unresolved. V was clipped by 6 bases and J by 2 bases, with 4 bases between them. The CDR3 consists of 11 residues. Germline CDR1 reads SNHLY; CDR2 reads FYNNEI. The CDR3 nucleotides are TGTGCCAGCAGGGTGCAAGAGACCCAGTACTTC. The encoded protein is CASRVQETQYF.

The genes are TRBV27 and TRBJ2-3; 10 bases align to TRBD2. The V gene end was trimmed by 5 bases and the J gene end by 0 bases; junction bases not matched to a gene: 5. The CDR3 is 16 residues long. Per germline, CDR1 MNHEY and CDR2 SMNVEV (reference sequence). CDR3 sequence: CASSPGLAASTDTQYF. The DNA for the CDR3 is TGTGCCAGCAGTCCTGGACTAGCGGCGAGCACAGATACGCAGTATTTT.

The gene calls are TRBV21-1 and TRBJ1-6; the DNA was not used to check the table's D call, TRBD1. TRBV21-1 is labeled a pseudogene. This CDR3 contains 14 residues. The CDR3 is CASTKTGVNSPLHF. For the CDR3, the DNA is TGTGCCAGCACTAAGACAGGGGTGAATTCACCCCTCCACTTT.

The chain recombines TRBV24-1 with TRBJ2-3; 10 bases are a match to TRBD2. The trim removed 5 bases at V and 1 base at J, leaving 2 bases unmatched. Germline lookup yields CDR1 KGHDR and CDR2 SFDVKD. This CDR3 region has 15 residues. CDR3 protein: CATSAGTSGTDTQYF. CDR3 nucleotides: TGTGCCACCAGTGCCGGGACTAGCGGCACAGATACGCAGTATTTT.

The chain combines TRBV5-8 with TRBJ1-3; D is unresolved. This CDR3 contains 15 residues. V lost 0 bases, J lost 0 bases, and 7 bases lay in between. Germline V gene lookup returns CDR1 SGHTS and CDR2 YDEGEE. The DNA of the CDR3 is TGTGCCAGCAGCTTGGACAGAAGCTCTGGAAACACCATATATTTT. It encodes CASSLDRSSGNTIYF.

This clone has a single count. This chain uses TRBV6-5 with TRBJ2-5, with TRBD1 matching 7 bases. V gave up 7 bases and J gave up 4 bases; unmatched junction bases: 6. The CDR3 has 13 residues. Looked up from germline, CDR1 is MNHEY and CDR2 is SVGAGI. The CDR3, as DNA: TGTGCCAGCACTTGGACAGGTCGAGAGACCCAGTACTTC. Amino acids: CASTWTGRETQYF.

This clone was seen just once. V gene TRBV4-2 combines with J gene TRBJ1-1, with D hard to call. The germline gives CDR1 LGHNA, CDR2 YNFKEQ. Trimming left V 0 bases short and J 1 base short, with 9 bases between. This CDR3 has 15 residues. The DNA for the CDR3 is TGTGCCAGCAGCCAAGAATCCGCAGAGAACACTGAAGCTTTCTTT. Translating it yields CASSQESAENTEAFF.

V gene TRBV7-8 combines with J gene TRBJ2-5; 10 positions match TRBD1. With 5 bases clipped from V and 5 bases from J, the junction kept 8 bases outside the gene matches. Germline V gene sequence: CDR1 SGHVS, CDR2 FQNEAQ. The CDR3 consists of 15 residues. The CDR3 loop reads CASSARQGAGETQYF. In nucleotides, the CDR3 is TGTGCCAGCAGCGCGAGACAGGGGGCCGGGGAGACCCAGTACTTC. The variable domain in full, with the rest retrieved from reference TRBV7-8 and TRBJ2-5, is GAGVSQSPRYKVAKRGQDVALRCDPISGHVSLFWYQQALGQGPEFLTYFQNEAQLDKSGLPSDRFFAERPEGSVSTLKIQRTQQEDSAVYLCASSARQGAGETQYFGPGTRLLVL.

This clone occurred once. J is TRBJ2-4 and V is TRBV19, with D tentatively TRBD1 (5 bases). V was shortened by 6 bases and J by 4 bases, with 16 bases between the two germline ends. The length of the CDR3 is 15 residues. In germline, CDR1 is LNHDA, CDR2 SQIVND (reference sequence). This chain's CDR3 is CASSSPRQGKNIQYF. CDR3 in DNA: TGTGCCAGTAGCTCCCCCCGCCAGGGAAAAAACATTCAGTACTTC. Drawing the rest from reference TRBV19 and TRBJ2-4, the complete variable domain is DGGITQSPKYLFRKEGQNVTLSCEQNLNHDAMYWYRQDPGQGLRLIYYSQIVNDFQKGDIAEGYSVSREKKESFPLTVTSAQKNPTAFYLCASSSPRQGKNIQYFGAGTRLSVL.

V gene TRBV15 combines with J gene TRBJ1-6; no reliable D call. Looked up from germline, CDR1 is LNHNV and CDR2 is YYDKDF (reference sequence). CDR3 length equals 13 residues. The V end was cut by 6 bases, the J end by 6 bases, with 9 bases between. The CDR3 spells CATRRSVNSPLHF. CDR3 in DNA: TGTGCCACCAGACGCAGCGTTAATTCACCCCTCCACTTT.

The chain is built from TRBV4-2 and TRBJ2-5; perhaps TRBD1 as D (6 bases). The CDR3 contains 16 residues. With 0 bases removed from V and 5 bases from J, the gap between germline ends came to 16 bases. Germline V gene lookup returns CDR1 LGHNA and CDR2 YNFKEQ. CDR3 amino acids: CASSQEGVRGQETQYF. The CDR3 DNA sequence: TGTGCCAGCAGCCAAGAAGGAGTCAGGGGTCAGGAGACCCAGTACTTC.

The chain carries TRBV18 and TRBJ1-5; no clear D. This CDR3 is 16 amino acids long. Germline lookup yields CDR1 KGHSH and CDR2 LQKENI. V was cut by 3 bases and J by 6 bases, with 18 bases left in between. The CDR3, as DNA: TGTGCCAGCTCACCCGTGCCGGAGGCGGTGGGTCAGCCCCAGCATTTT. Amino acid sequence: CASSPVPEAVGQPQHF.